This TCR beta chain was found in a study of blood T cells in healthy people across ages. General observations from the study: The study found more naive CD4+ cells and higher diversity in long-lived than aged donors. Strong correlation linked observed beta diversity and percent naive T cells.

V lost 3 bases to trimming and J lost 5 bases, with 16 bases between them. The CDR3 loop spans 15 amino acids. Looked up from germline, CDR1 is MGHRA and CDR2 is YSYEKL. This clonotype is a singleton in its sample. Its target is not known. It was with a sample-barcoded 5' primer and a J-beta primer mix that a second PCR of about 6 to 12 cycles was run. TCRdb itself ran the 5' RACE reads through MiXCR, one entry per CDR3 protein. This table holds roughly 1.6 million distinct CDR3 sequences, about 32% found once. The chain links TRBV4-1 to TRBJ1-2, with D tentatively TRBD1 (6 bases). Sequenced: blood. The source is a woman in her twenties or thirties in good health. As DNA, the CDR3 is TGCGCCAGCAGCCAGGGAACAGGGTCTCAATATGGCTACACCTTC. This codes for CASSQGTGSQYGYTF.